This T cell receptor beta chain was sequenced in a study of cytomegalovirus exposure and HLA in healthy donors. Researchers ran the PCR with 60 Vbeta and 13 Jbeta primers. Produced via immunoSEQ multiplex PCR; TCRdb's table is partial and in-frame only. Of around 190,000 clones in the sample, around 77% were seen once. CDR1 is SEHNR, CDR2 FQNEAQ, per germline (reference sequence). Trimming pared 1 base from V and 2 bases from J, leaving 4 bases between. The CDR3 consists of 13 residues. The chain links TRBV7-9 to TRBJ2-3; D call uncertain. The receptor comes from a woman aged 25 to 39 in good health and CMV-seronegative. Material for sequencing was PBMCs. The CDR3 loop is CASSLVVTDTQYF. In DNA, the CDR3 is TGTGCCAGCAGCTTAGTCGTCACAGATACGCAGTATTTT.